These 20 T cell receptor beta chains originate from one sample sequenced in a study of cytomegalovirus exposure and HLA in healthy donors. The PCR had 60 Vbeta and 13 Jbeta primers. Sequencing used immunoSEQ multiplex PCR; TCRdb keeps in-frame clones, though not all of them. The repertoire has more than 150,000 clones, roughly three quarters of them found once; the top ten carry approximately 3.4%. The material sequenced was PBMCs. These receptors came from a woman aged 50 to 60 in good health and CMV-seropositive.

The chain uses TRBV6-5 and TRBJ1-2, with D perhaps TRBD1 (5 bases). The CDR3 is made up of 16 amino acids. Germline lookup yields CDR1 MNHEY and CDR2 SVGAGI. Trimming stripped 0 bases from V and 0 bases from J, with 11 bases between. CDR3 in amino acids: CASSYSSGKTNYGYTF. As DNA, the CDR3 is TGTGCCAGCAGTTACTCCTCAGGGAAGACTAACTATGGCTACACCTTC.

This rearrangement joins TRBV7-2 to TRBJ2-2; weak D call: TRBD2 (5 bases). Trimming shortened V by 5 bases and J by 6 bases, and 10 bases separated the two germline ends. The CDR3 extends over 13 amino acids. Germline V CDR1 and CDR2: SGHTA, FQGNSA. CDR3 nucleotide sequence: TGTGCCAGCAGCCCCGGGCGGGCCGGGGAGCTGTTTTTT. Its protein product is CASSPGRAGELFF.

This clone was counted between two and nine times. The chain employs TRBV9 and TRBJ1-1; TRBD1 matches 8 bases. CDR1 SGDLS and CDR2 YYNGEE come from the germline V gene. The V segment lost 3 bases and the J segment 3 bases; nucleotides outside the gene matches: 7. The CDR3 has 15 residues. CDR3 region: CASSALNRGYTEAFF. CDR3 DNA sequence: TGTGCCAGCAGCGCGCTCAACAGGGGGTACACTGAAGCTTTCTTT.

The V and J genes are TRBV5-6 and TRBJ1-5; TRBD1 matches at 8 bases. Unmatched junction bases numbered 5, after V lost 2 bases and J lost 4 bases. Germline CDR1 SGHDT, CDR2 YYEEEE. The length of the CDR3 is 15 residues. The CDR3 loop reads CASSFGTGRNQPQHF. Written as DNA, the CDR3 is TGTGCCAGCAGCTTTGGGACAGGAAGAAATCAGCCCCAGCATTTT.

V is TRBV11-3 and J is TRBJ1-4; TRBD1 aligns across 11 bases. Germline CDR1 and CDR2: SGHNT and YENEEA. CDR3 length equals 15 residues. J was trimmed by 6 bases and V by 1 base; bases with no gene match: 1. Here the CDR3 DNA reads TGTGCCAGCAGCTTAGGGACAGGGGGCGATGAAAAACTGTTTTTT. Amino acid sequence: CASSLGTGGDEKLFF.

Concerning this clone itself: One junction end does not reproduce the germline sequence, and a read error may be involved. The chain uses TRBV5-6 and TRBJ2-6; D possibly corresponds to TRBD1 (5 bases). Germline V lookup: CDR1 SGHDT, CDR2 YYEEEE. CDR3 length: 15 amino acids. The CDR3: CASSLRSSGANGLTF. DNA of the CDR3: TGTGCCAGCAGCCTGAGGAGCTCTGGGGCCAACGGCCTGACTTTC.

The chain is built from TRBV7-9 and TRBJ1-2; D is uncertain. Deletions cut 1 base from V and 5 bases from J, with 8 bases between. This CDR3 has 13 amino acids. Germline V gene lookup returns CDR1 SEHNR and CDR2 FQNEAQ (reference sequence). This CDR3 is CASSLESLYGYTF. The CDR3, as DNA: TGTGCCAGCAGCTTAGAGTCCCTATATGGCTACACCTTC.

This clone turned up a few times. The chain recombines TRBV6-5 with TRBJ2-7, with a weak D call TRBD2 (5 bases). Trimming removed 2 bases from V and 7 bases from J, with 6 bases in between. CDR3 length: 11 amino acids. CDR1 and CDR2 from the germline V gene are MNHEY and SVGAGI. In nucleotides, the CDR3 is TGTGCCAGCAGTTACCGCGGGGAGCAGTACTTC. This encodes CASSYRGEQYF.

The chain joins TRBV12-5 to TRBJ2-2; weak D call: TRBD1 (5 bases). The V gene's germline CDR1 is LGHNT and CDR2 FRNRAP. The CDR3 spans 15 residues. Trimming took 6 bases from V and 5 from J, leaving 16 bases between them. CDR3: CASGPKIQGTGELFF. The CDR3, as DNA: TGTGCTAGTGGACCTAAAATCCAGGGTACCGGGGAGCTGTTTTTT.

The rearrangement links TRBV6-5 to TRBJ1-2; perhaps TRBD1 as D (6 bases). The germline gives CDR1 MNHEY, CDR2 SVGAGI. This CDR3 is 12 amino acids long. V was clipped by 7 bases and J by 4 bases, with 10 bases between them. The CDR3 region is CASTRGGYGYTF. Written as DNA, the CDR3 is TGTGCCAGCACCAGGGGCGGCTATGGCTACACCTTC.

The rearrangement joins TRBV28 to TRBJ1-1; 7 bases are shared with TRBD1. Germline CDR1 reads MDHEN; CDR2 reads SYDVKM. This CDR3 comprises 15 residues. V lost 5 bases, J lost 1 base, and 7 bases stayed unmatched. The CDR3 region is CASSPRGQPNTEAFF. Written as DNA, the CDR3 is TGTGCCAGCAGTCCAAGGGGACAGCCGAACACTGAAGCTTTCTTT. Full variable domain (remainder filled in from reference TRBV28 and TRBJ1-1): DVKVTQSSRYLVKRTGEKVFLECVQDMDHENMFWYRQDPGLGLRLIYFSYDVKMKEKGDIPEGYSVSREKKERFSLILESASTNQTSMYLCASSPRGQPNTEAFFGQGTRLTVV.

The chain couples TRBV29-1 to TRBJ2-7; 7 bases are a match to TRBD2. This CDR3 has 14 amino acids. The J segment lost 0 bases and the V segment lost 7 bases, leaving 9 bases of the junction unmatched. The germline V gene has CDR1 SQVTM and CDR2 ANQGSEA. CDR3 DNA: TGCAGCGCCCGGAGTCGGGGGGACTCCTACGAGCAGTACTTC. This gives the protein CSARSRGDSYEQYF.

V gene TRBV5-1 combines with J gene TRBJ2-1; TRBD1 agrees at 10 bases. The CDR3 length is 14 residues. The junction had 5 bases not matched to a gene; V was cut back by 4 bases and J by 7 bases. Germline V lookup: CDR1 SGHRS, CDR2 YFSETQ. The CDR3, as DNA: TGCGCCAGCAGCCCATGGACAGGGGGAAATGAGCAGTTCTTC. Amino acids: CASSPWTGGNEQFF.

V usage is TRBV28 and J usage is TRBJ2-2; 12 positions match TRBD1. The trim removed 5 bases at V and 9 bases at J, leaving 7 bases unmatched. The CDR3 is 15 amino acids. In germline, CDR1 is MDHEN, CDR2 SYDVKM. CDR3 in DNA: TGTGCCAGCAGTCTGCCGGGACAGGGGGCCCGGGAGCTGTTTTTT. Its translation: CASSLPGQGARELFF.

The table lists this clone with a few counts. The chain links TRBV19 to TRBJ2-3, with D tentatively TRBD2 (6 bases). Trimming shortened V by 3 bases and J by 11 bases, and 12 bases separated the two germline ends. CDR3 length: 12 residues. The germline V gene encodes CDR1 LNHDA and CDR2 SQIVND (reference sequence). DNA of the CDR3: TGTGCCAGTAGTATGGAGGGGCGCCGGCAGTATTTT. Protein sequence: CASSMEGRRQYF.

CDR3 amino acids: CASSWNRGSDEKLFF. The CDR3 nucleotides are TGCGCCAGCAGCTGGAACAGGGGTTCGGATGAAAAACTGTTTTTT. The chain couples TRBV5-1 to TRBJ1-4; 7 nucleotides align to TRBD1. The CDR3 is 15 amino acids. Trimming at V came to 3 bases and at J to 6 bases, leaving 8 bases not matched to a gene. In germline, CDR1 is SGHRS, CDR2 YFSETQ.

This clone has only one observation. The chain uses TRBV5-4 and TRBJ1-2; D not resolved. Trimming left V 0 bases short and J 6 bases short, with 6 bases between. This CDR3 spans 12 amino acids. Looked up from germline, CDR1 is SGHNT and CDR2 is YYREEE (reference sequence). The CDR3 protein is CASSLVQNGYTF. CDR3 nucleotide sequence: TGTGCCAGCAGCTTGGTACAGAATGGCTACACCTTC.

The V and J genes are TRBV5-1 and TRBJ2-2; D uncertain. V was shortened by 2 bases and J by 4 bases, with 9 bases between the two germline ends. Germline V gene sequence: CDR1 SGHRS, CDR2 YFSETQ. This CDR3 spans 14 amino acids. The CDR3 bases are TGCGCCAGCAGCTTACCCGACTCCACCGGGGAGCTGTTTTTT. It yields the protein CASSLPDSTGELFF.

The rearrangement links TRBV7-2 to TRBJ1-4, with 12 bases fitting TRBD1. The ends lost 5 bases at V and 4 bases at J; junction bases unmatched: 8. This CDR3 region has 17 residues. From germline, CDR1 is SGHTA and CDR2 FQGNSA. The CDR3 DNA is TGTGCCAGCAGCCCCACGGGACAGGGGGCCGGTAATGAAAAACTGTTTTTT. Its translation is CASSPTGQGAGNEKLFF.

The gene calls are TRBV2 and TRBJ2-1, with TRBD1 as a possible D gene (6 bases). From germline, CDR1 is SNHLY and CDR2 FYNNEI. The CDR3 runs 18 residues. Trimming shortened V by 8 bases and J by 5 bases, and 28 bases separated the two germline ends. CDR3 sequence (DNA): TGTGCCAGCCCGGCCCGTAGGCAGGGGCTCTCTCCCGACAATGAGCAGTTCTTC. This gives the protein CASPARRQGLSPDNEQFF.